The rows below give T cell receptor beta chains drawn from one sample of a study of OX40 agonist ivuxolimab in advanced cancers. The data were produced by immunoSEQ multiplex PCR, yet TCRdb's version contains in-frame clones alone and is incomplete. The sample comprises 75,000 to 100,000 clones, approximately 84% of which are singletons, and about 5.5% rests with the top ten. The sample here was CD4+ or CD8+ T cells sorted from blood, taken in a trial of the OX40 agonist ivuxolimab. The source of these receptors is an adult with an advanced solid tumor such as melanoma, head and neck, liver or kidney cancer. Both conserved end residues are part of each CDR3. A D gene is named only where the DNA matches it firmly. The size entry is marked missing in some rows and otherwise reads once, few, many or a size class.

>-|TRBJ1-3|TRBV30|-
CAWSVPLWTVSSGNTIYF
TGTGCCTGGAGTGTACCCCTCTGGACGGTGAGCTCTGGAAACACCATATATTTT
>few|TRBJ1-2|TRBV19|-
CASSISLNYGYTF
TGTGCCAGTAGTATTAGCCTTAACTATGGCTACACCTTC
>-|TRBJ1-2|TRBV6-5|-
CASSYSGTNGYTF
TGTGCCAGCAGTTACTCAGGGACAAATGGCTACACCTTC
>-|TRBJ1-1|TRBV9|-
CASSPGPGIAFF
TGTGCCAGCAGCCCAGGACCCGGGATTGCTTTCTTT
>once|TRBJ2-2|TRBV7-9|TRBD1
CASSFQGAWTGELFF
TGTGCCAGCAGCTTTCAGGGGGCATGGACCGGGGAGCTGTTTTTT
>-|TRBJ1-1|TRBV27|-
CASSFWDKMGNTEAFF
TGTGCCAGCAGTTTTTGGGACAAAATGGGGAACACTGAAGCTTTCTTT
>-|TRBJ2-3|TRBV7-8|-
CATTGRSSYTQYF
TGTGCCACCACGGGACGGTCCAGTTATACGCAGTATTTT
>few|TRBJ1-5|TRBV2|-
CASSEREYSNQPQHF
TGTGCCAGCAGTGAGCGGGAGTATAGCAATCAGCCCCAGCATTTT
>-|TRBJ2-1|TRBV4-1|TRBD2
CASSQAGVAGGLVEQFF
TGCGCCAGCAGCCAAGCGGGCGTAGCGGGAGGGCTTGTTGAGCAGTTCTTC
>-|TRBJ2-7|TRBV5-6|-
CASSPRAGDPTYEQYF
TGTGCCAGCAGCCCACGCGCAGGAGACCCGACCTACGAGCAGTACTTC
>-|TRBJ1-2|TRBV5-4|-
CASSPKNSPAWDTF
TGTGCCAGCAGCCCTAAGAACTCTCCAGCCTGGGACACCTTC
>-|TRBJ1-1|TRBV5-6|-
CASSLRGGLNTEAFF
TGTGCCAGCAGCTTGCGGGGTGGGCTGAACACTGAAGCTTTCTTT
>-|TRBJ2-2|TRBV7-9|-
CASSSSGAFRQNTGELFF
TGTGCCAGCAGCTCTTCGGGTGCCTTCCGGCAAAACACCGGGGAGCTGTTTTTT
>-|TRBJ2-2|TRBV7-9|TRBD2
CASSFGSGSLTGELFF
TGTGCCAGCAGCTTCGGTAGCGGGAGTCTTACCGGGGAGCTGTTTTTT
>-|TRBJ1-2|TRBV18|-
CASSPLGMGSYGYTF
TGTGCCAGCTCACCCCTAGGGATGGGGTCCTATGGCTACACCTTC
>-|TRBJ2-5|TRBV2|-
CASSLGKETQYF
TGTGCCAGTTCACTGGGCAAGGAGACCCAGTACTTC
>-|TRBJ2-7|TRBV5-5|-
CASSLARGAIYEQYF
TGTGCCAGCAGCTTGGCCAGGGGGGCGATCTACGAGCAGTACTTC
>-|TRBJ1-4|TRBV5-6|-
CASSPLVTNEKLFF
TGTGCCAGCAGCCCCCTCGTAACTAATGAAAAACTGTTTTTT
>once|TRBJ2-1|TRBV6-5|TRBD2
CASSYGGAQVNEQFF
TGTGCCAGCAGCTACGGGGGGGCGCAAGTAAATGAGCAGTTCTTC
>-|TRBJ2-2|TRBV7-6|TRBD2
CASSPIQGGLETGELFF
TGTGCCAGCAGTCCTATACAAGGCGGACTAGAAACCGGGGAGCTGTTTTTT
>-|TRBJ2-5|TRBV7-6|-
CASSPSGFQETQYF
TGTGCCAGCAGTCCCTCAGGGTTTCAAGAGACCCAGTACTTC
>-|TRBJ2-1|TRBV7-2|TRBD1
CASSLGQGADNEQFF
TGTGCCAGCAGCTTAGGGCAGGGGGCGGACAATGAGCAGTTCTTC
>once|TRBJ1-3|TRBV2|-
CASSEALQGNSGNTIYF
TGTGCCAGCAGTGAAGCCTTACAGGGAAACTCTGGAAACACCATATATTTT
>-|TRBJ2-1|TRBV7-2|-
CATAEVSYNEQFF
TGTGCCACCGCTGAGGTCAGCTACAATGAGCAGTTCTTC
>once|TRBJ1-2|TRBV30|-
CAWKFDSYTF
TGTGCCTGGAAGTTTGACAGCTACACCTTC
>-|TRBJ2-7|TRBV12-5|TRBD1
CASGLGQQGRTYEQYF
TGTGCTAGTGGTTTGGGGCAACAGGGGCGCACCTACGAGCAGTACTTC
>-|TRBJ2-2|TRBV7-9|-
CVSSLALGTGNTGELFF
TGTGTCAGCAGCTTAGCGCTAGGGACGGGGAACACCGGGGAGCTGTTTTTT
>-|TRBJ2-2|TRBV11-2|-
CASSLAGLTGELFF
TGTGCCAGCAGCTTAGCCGGGCTCACCGGGGAGCTGTTTTTT
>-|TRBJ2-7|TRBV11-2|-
CASSPAQDTGRREQYF
TGTGCCAGCAGCCCGGCCCAGGACACTGGGAGGCGCGAGCAGTACTTC
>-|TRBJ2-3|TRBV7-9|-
CASRSSGDTDTQYF
TGTGCCAGCAGATCGTCCGGGGACACAGATACGCAGTATTTT
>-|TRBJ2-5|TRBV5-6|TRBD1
CASSQGGARETQYF
TGTGCCAGCAGCCAAGGGGGCGCGAGGGAGACCCAGTACTTC
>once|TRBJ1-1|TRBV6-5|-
CASSYGGYTEAFF
TGTGCCAGCAGTTACGGGGGGTACACTGAAGCTTTCTTT
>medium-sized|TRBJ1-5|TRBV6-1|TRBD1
CASSARDRGINQPQHF
TGTGCCAGCAGTGCACGGGACAGGGGGATTAATCAGCCCCAGCATTTT
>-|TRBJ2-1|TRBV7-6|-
CASSGSPPGGEQFF
TGTGCCAGCAGTGGTTCCCCCCCCGGAGGTGAGCAGTTCTTC
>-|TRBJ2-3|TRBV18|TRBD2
CASSPFSRSGGARTDTQYF
TGTGCCAGCTCACCATTCTCGCGTAGCGGGGGGGCCCGTACAGATACGCAGTATTTT
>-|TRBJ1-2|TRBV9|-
CASYRQAQNYGYTF
TGTGCCAGCTATAGACAAGCTCAAAACTATGGCTACACCTTC
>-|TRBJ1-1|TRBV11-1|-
CASSSQLNTEAFF
TGTGCCAGCAGCTCACAATTGAACACTGAAGCTTTCTTT
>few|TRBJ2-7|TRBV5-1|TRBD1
CASRAGTGFGYEQYF
TGCGCCAGCAGAGCCGGGACAGGGTTTGGCTACGAGCAGTACTTC
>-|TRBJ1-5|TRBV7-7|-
CASSSTDGYNQPQHF
TGTGCCAGCAGCTCCACCGATGGGTACAATCAGCCCCAGCATTTT
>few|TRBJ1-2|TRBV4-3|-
CASSQIRDGYGYTF
TGCGCCAGCAGCCAGATCAGGGACGGCTATGGCTACACCTTC
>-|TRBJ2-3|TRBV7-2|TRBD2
CASSSGTSGGTDTQYF
TGTGCCAGCAGCTCCGGGACTAGCGGGGGCACAGATACGCAGTATTTT
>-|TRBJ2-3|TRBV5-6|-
CASSYRGRGTDTQYF
TGTGCCAGCAGCTATAGGGGTCGAGGCACAGATACGCAGTATTTT
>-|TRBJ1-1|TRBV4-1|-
CASSQGEGVNTEAFF
TGCGCCAGCAGCCAAGGTGAAGGGGTGAACACTGAAGCTTTCTTT
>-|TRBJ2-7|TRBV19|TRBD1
CASSIGTGLPYEQYF
TGTGCCAGTAGTATAGGGACAGGGCTCCCCTACGAGCAGTACTTC
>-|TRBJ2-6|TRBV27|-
CASSLDGVYGANVLTF
TGTGCCAGCAGTTTAGATGGGGTCTACGGGGCCAACGTCCTGACTTTC
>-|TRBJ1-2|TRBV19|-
CASSMAARANYGYTF
TGTGCCAGTAGTATGGCCGCACGAGCTAACTATGGCTACACCTTC
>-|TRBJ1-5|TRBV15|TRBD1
CATSRGDRGSDQPQHF
TGTGCCACCAGCAGAGGGGACAGGGGGTCGGATCAGCCCCAGCATTTT
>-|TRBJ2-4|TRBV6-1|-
CASTEGGNIQYF
TGTGCCAGCACCGAGGGGGGAAACATTCAGTACTTC
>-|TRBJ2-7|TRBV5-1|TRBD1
CASSSGTGLYEQYF
TGCGCCAGCAGCTCCGGGACAGGTCTTTACGAGCAGTACTTC
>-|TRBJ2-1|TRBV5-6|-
CASSLANGGLYNEQFF
TGTGCCAGCAGCTTGGCCAACGGGGGGCTCTACAATGAGCAGTTCTTC
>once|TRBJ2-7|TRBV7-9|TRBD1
CASSSGDRGNYEQYF
TGTGCCAGCAGCTCCGGGGACAGGGGGAACTACGAGCAGTACTTC
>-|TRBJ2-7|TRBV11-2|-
CASSHGEGTVGGHRYEQYF
TGTGCCAGCAGCCACGGGGAGGGGACAGTCGGAGGGCACCGGTACGAGCAGTACTTC
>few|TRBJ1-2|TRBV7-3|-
CASSPTGGYGYTF
TGTGCCAGCAGCCCGACAGGAGGCTATGGCTACACCTTC
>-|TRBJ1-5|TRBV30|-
CAWSGIGANQPQHF
TGTGCCTGGAGTGGAATCGGGGCGAATCAGCCCCAGCATTTT
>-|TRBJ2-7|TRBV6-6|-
CASTNADMTYEQYF
TGTGCCAGCACCAACGCGGACATGACCTACGAGCAGTACTTC
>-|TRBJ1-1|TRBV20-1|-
CSAIRQTEAFF
TGCAGTGCTATACGTCAAACTGAAGCTTTCTTT
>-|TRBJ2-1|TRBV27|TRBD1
CASSGDRADEQFF
TGTGCCAGCAGTGGGGACAGGGCGGATGAGCAGTTCTTC
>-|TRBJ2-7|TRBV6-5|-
CASRPPGQGISEQYF
TGTGCCAGCAGACCTCCCGGGCAGGGGATTTCCGAGCAGTACTTC